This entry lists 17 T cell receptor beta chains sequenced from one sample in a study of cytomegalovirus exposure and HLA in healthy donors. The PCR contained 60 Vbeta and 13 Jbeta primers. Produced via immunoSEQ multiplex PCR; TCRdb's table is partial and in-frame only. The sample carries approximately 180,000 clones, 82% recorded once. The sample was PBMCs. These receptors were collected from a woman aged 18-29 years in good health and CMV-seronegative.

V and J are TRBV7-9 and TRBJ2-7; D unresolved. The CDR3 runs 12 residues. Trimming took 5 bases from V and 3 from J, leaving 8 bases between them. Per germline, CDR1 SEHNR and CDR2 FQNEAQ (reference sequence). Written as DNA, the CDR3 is TGTGCCAGCAGCCTCGTAAACTACGAGCAGTACTTC. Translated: CASSLVNYEQYF.

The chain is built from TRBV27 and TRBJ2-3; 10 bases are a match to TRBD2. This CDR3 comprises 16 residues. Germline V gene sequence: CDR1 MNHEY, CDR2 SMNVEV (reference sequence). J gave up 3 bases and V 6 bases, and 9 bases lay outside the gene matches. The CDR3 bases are TGTGCCAGCAGCCTCCCTAGCGGGAGTTTGACAGATACGCAGTATTTT. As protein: CASSLPSGSLTDTQYF.

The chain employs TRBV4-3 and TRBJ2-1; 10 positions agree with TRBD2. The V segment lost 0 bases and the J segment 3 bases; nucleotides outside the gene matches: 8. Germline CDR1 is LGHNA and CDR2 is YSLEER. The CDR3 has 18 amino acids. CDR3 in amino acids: CASSQEFSGTSVYNEQFF. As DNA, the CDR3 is TGCGCCAGCAGCCAAGAGTTTTCCGGGACTAGCGTCTACAATGAGCAGTTCTTC.

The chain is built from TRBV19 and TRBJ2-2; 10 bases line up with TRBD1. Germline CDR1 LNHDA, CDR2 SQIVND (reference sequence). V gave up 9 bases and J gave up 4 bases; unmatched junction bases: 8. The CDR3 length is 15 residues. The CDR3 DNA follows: TGTGCCAGCTTCAAGGGGGACAGGGGCACCGGGGAGCTGTTTTTT. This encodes CASFKGDRGTGELFF.

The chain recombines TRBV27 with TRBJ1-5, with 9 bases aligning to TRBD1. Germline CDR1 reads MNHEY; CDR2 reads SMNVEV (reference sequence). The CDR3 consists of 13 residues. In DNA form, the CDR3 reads TGTTCTGCCGGGACAGGGACTAGTCAGCCCCAGCATTTT. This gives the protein CSAGTGTSQPQHF.

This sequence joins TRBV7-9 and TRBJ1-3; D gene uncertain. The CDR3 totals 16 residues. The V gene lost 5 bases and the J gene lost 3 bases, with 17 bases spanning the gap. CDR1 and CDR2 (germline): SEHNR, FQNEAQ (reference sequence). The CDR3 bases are TGTGCCAGCAGCCCCCGGGGTACCGGGGATGGAAACACCATATATTTT. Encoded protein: CASSPRGTGDGNTIYF. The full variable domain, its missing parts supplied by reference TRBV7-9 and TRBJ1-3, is DTGVSQNPRHKITKRGQNVTFRCDPISEHNRLYWYRQTLGQGPEFLTYFQNEAQLEKSRLLSDRFSAERPKGSFSTLEIQRTEQGDSAMYLCASSPRGTGDGNTIYFGEGSWLTVV.

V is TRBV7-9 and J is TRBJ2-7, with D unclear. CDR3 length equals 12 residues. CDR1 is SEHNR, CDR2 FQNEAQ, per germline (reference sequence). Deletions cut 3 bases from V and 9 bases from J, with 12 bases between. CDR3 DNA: TGTGCCAGCAGCTTCAGTCCTTTTGGGCAGTACTTC. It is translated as CASSFSPFGQYF.

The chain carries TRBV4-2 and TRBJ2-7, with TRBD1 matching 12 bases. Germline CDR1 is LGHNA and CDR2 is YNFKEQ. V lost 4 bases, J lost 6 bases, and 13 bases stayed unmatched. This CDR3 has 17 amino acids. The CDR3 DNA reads TGTGCCAGCAGCCGGGACGTCCCGGGACAGGGGGCGCGCGAGCAGTACTTC. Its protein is CASSRDVPGQGAREQYF.

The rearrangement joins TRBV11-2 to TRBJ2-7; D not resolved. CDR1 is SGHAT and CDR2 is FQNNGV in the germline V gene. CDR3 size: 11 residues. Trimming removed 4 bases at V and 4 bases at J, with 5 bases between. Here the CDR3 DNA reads TGTGCCAGCAGCTCCCCTTACGAGCAGTACTTC. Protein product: CASSSPYEQYF.

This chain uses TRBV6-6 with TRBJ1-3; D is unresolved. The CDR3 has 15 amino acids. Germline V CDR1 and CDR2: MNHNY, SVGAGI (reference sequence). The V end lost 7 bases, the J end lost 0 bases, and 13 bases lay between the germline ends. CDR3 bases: TGTGCCAGCAAGAGAGCAGGCCTCTCTGGAAACACCATATATTTT. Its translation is CASKRAGLSGNTIYF.

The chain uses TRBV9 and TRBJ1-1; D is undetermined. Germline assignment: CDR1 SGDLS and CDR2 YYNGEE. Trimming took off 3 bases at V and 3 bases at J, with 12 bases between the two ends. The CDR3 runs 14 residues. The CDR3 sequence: CASSGPVGDTEAFF. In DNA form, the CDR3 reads TGTGCCAGCAGCGGTCCCGTCGGTGACACTGAAGCTTTCTTT.

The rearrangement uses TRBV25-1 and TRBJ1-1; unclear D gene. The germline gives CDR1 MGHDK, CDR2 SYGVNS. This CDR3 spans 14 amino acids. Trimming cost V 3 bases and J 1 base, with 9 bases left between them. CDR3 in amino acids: CASSDQVPNTEAFF. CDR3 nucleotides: TGTGCCAGCAGTGATCAGGTACCGAACACTGAAGCTTTCTTT.

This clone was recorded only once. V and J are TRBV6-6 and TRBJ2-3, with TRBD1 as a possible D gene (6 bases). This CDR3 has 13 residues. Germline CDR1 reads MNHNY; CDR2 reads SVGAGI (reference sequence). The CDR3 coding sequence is TGTGGGACGCGGCCAGGGGGCACAGATACGCAGTATTTT. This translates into CGTRPGGTDTQYF.

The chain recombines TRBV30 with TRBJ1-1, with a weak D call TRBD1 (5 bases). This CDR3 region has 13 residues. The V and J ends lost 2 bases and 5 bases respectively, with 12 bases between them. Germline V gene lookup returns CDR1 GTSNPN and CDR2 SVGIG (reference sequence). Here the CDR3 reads CAWSPGGWTEAFF. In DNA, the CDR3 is TGTGCCTGGAGTCCGGGGGGGTGGACTGAAGCTTTCTTT. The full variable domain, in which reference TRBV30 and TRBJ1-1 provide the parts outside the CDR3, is SQTIHQWPATLVQPVGSPLSLECTVEGTSNPNLYWYRQAAGRGLQLLFYSVGIGQISSEVPQNLSASRPQDRQFILSSKKLLLSDSGFYLCAWSPGGWTEAFFGQGTRLTVV.

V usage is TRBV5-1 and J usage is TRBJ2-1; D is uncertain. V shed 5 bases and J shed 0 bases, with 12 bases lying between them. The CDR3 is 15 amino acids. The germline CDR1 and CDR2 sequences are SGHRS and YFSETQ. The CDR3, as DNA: TGCGCCAGCAGTGGATTCAAGCGCTCCTACAATGAGCAGTTCTTC. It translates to CASSGFKRSYNEQFF.

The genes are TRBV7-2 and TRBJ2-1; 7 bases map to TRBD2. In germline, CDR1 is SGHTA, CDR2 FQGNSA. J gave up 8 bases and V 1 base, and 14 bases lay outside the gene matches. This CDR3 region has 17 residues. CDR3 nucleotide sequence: TGTGCCAGCAGCTTAGGGTCGTGGTGGGAGGGCACGGATGAGCAGTTCTTC. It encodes CASSLGSWWEGTDEQFF.

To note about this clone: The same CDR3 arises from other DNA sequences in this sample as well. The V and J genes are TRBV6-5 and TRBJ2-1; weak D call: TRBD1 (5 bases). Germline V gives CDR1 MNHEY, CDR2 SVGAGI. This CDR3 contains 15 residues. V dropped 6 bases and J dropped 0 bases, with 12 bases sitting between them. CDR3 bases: TGTGCCAGCAGCCCGGACACAAGCTCCTACAATGAGCAGTTCTTC. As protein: CASSPDTSSYNEQFF.